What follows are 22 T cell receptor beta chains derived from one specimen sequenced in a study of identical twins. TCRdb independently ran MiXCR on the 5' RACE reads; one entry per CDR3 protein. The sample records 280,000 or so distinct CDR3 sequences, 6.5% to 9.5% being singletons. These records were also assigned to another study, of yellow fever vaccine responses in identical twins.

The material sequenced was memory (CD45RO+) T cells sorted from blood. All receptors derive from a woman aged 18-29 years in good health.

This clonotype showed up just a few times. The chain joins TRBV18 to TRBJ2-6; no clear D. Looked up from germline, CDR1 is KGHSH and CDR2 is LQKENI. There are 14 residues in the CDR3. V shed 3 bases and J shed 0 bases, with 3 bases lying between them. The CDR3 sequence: CASSPDSGANVLTF. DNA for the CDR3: TGTGCCAGCTCACCGGACTCTGGGGCCAACGTCCTGACTTTC.

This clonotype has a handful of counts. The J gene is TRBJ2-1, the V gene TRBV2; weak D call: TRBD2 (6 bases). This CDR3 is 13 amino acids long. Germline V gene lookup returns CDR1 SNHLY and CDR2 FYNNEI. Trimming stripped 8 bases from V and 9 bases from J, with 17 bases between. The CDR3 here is CASEAGYASEQFF. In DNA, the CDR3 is TGTGCCAGCGAAGCGGGCTACGCCAGTGAGCAGTTCTTC.

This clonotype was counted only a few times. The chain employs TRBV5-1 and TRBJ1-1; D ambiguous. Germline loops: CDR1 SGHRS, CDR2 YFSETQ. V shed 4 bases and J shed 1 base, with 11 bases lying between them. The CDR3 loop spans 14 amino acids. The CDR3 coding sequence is TGCGCCAGCAGCAAGGACCCGGGGAACACTGAAGCTTTCTTT. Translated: CASSKDPGNTEAFF.

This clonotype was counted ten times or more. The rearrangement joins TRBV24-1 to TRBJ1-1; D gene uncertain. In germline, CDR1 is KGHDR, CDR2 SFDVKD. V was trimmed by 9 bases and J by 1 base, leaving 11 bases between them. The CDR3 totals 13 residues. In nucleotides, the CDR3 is TGTGCCACCGGTACATCCAAGAACACTGAAGCTTTCTTT. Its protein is CATGTSKNTEAFF.

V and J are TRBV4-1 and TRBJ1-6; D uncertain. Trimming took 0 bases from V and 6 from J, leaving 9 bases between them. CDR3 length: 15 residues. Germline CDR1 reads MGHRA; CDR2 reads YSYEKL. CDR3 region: CASSQDGGINSPLHF. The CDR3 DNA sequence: TGCGCCAGCAGCCAAGATGGAGGGATTAATTCACCCCTCCACTTT.

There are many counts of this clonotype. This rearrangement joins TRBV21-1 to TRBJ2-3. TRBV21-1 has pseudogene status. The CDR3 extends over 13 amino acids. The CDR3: CASSTHPFDTQYF. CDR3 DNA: TGTGCCAGCAGCACCCATCCATTTGATACGCAGTATTTT.

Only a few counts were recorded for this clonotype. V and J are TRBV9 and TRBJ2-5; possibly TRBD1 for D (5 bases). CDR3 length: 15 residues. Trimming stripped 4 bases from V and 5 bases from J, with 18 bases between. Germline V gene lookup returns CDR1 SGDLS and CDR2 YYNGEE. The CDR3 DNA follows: TGTGCCAGCAGCCCCCGCATGGGGCAGGGTGAGACCCAGTACTTC. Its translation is CASSPRMGQGETQYF.

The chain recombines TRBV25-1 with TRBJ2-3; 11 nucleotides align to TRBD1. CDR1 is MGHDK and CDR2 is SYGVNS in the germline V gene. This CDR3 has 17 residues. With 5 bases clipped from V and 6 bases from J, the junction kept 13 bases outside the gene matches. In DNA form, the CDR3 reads TGTGCCAGCAGTATCCCTACGGACAGGGGGCTCAGGGATACGCAGTATTTT. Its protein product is CASSIPTDRGLRDTQYF.

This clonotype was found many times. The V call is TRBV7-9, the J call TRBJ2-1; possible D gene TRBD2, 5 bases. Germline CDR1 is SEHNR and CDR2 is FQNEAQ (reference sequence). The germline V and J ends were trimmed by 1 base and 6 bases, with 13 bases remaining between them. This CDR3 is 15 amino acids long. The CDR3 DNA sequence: TGTGCCAGCAGCTTAGGAACTAGTCGGATCAATGAGCAGTTCTTC. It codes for CASSLGTSRINEQFF.

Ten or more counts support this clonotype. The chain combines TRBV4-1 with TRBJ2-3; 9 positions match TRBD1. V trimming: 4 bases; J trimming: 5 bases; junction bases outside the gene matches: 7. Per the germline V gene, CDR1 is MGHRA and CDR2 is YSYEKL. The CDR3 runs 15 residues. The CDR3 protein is CASSRTGGSGDTQYF. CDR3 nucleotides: TGCGCCAGCAGCCGCACAGGGGGCTCTGGAGATACGCAGTATTTT.

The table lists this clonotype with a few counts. The CDR3 bases are TGTGCCAGCAGTTACTCGAACATCCAGGGGTCACCCCTCCACTTT. Its protein is CASSYSNIQGSPLHF. The chain carries TRBV6-5 and TRBJ1-6; D is perhaps TRBD1 (6 bases). Germline lookup yields CDR1 MNHEY and CDR2 SVGAGI. Between the trimmed V and J ends, which lost 0 bases and 10 bases, there was a span of 13 bases. CDR3 length: 15 amino acids.

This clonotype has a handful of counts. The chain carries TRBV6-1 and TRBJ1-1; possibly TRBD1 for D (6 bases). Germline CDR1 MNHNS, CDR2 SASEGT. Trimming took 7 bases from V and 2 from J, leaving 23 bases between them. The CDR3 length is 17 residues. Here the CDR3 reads CASTPVGGAVRNTEAFF. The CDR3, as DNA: TGTGCCAGCACCCCAGTCGGGGGGGCAGTAAGAAACACTGAAGCTTTCTTT.

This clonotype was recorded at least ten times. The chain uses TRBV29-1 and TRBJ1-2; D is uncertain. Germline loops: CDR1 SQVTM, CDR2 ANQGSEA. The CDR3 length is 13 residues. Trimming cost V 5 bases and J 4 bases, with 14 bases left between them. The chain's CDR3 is CSVSEGTLYGYTF. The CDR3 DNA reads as TGCAGCGTTTCCGAGGGAACCCTCTATGGCTACACCTTC.

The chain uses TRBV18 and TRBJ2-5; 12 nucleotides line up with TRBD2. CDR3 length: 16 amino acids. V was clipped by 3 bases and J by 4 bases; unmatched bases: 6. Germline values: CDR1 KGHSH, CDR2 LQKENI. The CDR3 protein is CASSPVTSGSGETQYF. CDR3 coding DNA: TGTGCCAGCTCACCCGTGACTAGCGGGAGTGGAGAGACCCAGTACTTC.

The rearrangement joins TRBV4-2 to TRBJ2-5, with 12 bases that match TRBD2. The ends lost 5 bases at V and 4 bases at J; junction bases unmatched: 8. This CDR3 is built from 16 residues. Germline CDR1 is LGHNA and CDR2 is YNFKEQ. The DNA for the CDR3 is TGTGCCAGCAGCTCCAGACTAGCGGGGGATATAGAGACCCAGTACTTC. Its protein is CASSSRLAGDIETQYF.

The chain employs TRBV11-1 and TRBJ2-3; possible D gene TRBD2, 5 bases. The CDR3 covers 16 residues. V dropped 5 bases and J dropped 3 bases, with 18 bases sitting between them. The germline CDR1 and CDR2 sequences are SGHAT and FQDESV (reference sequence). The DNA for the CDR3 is TGTGCCAGCAGCCCTAAGATCTTGGGAGTGACAGATACGCAGTATTTT. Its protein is CASSPKILGVTDTQYF.

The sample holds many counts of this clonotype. The CDR3 DNA sequence: TGTGCCAGCACCCGGAAGGGTCCTGAACAGCCCCAGCATTTT. Translation gives CASTRKGPEQPQHF. The chain joins TRBV12-3 or TRBV12-4 to TRBJ1-5, with D hard to call. V was cut by 7 bases and J by 7 bases, with 17 bases left in between. This CDR3 contains 14 residues.

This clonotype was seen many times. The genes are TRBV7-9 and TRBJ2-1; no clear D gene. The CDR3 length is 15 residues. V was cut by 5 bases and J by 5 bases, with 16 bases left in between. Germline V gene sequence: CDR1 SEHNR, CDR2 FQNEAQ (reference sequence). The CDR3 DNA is TGTGCCAGCAGCCTATCTGAGACGTCTCACAATGAGCAGTTCTTC. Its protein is CASSLSETSHNEQFF.

The CDR3 is CATSRQLGNTEAFF. The CDR3 nucleotides read TGTGCCACCAGCAGACAGTTGGGGAACACTGAAGCTTTCTTT. This chain joins TRBV15 and TRBJ1-1; no clear D. The CDR3 sequence is 14 residues long. CDR1 and CDR2 (germline): LNHNV, YYDKDF (reference sequence). The V end was cut by 2 bases, the J end by 1 base, with 8 bases between. The full variable domain, its missing parts supplied by reference TRBV15 and TRBJ1-1, is DAMVIQNPRYQVTQFGKPVTLSCSQTLNHNVMYWYQQKSSQAPKLLFHYYDKDFNNEADTPDNFQSRRPNTSFCFLDIRSPGLGDTAMYLCATSRQLGNTEAFFGQGTRLTVV.

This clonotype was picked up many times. CDR3 sequence: CASSFRAGAGGDTQYF. CDR3 in DNA: TGTGCCAGCAGTTTCAGAGCGGGTGCCGGAGGGGATACGCAGTATTTT. This rearrangement joins TRBV12-3 or TRBV12-4 to TRBJ2-3; D is possibly TRBD2 (6 bases). Trimming shortened V by 3 bases and J by 6 bases, and 19 bases separated the two germline ends. This CDR3 comprises 16 residues.

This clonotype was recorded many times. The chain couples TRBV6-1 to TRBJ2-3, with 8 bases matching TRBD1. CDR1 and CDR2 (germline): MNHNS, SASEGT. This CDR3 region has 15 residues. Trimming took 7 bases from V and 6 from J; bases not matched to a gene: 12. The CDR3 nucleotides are TGTGCCAGCATAGAGAACCCAGGGGGCGCGGATACGCAGTATTTT. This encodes CASIENPGGADTQYF.

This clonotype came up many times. This CDR3 reads CASSQAGIITEAFF. The CDR3 DNA reads as TGTGCCAGCAGCCAAGCGGGGATTATAACTGAAGCTTTCTTT. This chain links TRBV3-1 with TRBJ1-1, with unresolved D. Germline CDR1 LGHDT, CDR2 YNNKEL (reference sequence). The length of the CDR3 is 14 residues. V lost 1 base to trimming and J lost 5 bases, with 11 bases between them.